The 19 T cell receptor beta chains below all came from one sample that was sequenced in a study of identical twins. TCRdb itself ran the 5' RACE reads through MiXCR, one entry per CDR3 protein. The data hold fewer than 250,000 distinct CDR3 sequences, with roughly a tenth observed a single time. Material: memory (CD45RO+) T cells sorted from blood. The receptors were sampled from a woman between 18 and 29 years old in good health.

The chain joins TRBV5-1 to TRBJ1-6; D may be TRBD1 (5 bases). In germline, CDR1 is SGHRS, CDR2 YFSETQ. The CDR3 has 18 amino acids. V dropped 6 bases and J dropped 3 bases, with 22 bases sitting between them. The DNA for the CDR3 is TGCGCCAGCACCCTCCGCCCGACGACAGCCAACTATAATTCACCCCTCCACTTT. Protein sequence: CASTLRPTTANYNSPLHF.

The genes are TRBV5-8 and TRBJ2-7, with 7 bases that match TRBD1. V lost 4 bases and J lost 3; bases outside the gene matches: 10. The CDR3 totals 15 residues. CDR1 SGHTS and CDR2 YDEGEE come from the germline V gene. CDR3 bases: TGTGCCAGCAGCGCCGGGACAGCGGTCCTCTACGAGCAGTACTTC. Translated, it gives CASSAGTAVLYEQYF.

This clonotype appeared many times. The gene calls are TRBV5-1 and TRBJ1-1; D is possibly TRBD1 (5 bases). Between the trimmed V and J ends, which lost 0 bases and 3 bases, there was a span of 9 bases. Looked up from germline, CDR1 is SGHRS and CDR2 is YFSETQ. CDR3 length: 14 residues. The CDR3 sequence is CASSLGLGDTEAFF. CDR3 coding DNA: TGCGCCAGCAGCTTGGGGCTGGGGGACACTGAAGCTTTCTTT.

This clonotype was seen ten or more times. V and J are TRBV2 and TRBJ1-6; D not certain. Germline lookup yields CDR1 SNHLY and CDR2 FYNNEI. This CDR3 contains 12 residues. Between the trimmed V and J ends, which lost 6 bases and 10 bases, there was a span of 10 bases. The chain's CDR3 is CASRVTNSPLHF. CDR3 in DNA: TGTGCCAGCAGAGTAACCAACTCACCCCTCCACTTT.

The table lists this clonotype with a few counts. The chain's CDR3 is CASSPNSETQYF. The CDR3 DNA sequence: TGTGCCAGCAGCCCCAATAGCGAGACCCAGTACTTC. V gene TRBV2 combines with J gene TRBJ2-5; D not resolved. Germline CDR1 and CDR2: SNHLY and FYNNEI. The CDR3 totals 12 residues. Trimming stripped 6 bases from V and 5 bases from J, with 10 bases between.

This clonotype was seen only a few times. The V call is TRBV9, the J call TRBJ2-3; 7 nucleotides agree with TRBD1. Germline CDR1 and CDR2: SGDLS and YYNGEE. The junction had 9 bases not matched to a gene; V was cut back by 1 base and J by 4 bases. The CDR3 extends over 16 amino acids. CDR3 in amino acids: CASSVLDRVGADTQYF. The CDR3 DNA is TGTGCCAGCAGCGTACTCGACAGGGTGGGCGCAGATACGCAGTATTTT.

This clonotype was counted between two and nine times. The V gene is TRBV29-1, the J gene TRBJ1-2; D might be TRBD1 (6 bases). The CDR3 extends over 12 amino acids. Per the germline V gene, CDR1 is SQVTM and CDR2 is ANQGSEA. V shed 0 bases and J shed 4 bases, with 6 bases lying between them. The CDR3 coding sequence is TGCAGCGTTGAAGAGGGGGCCTATGGCTACACCTTC. This codes for CSVEEGAYGYTF.

The rearrangement links TRBV20-1 to TRBJ2-7; TRBD2 aligns across 7 bases. Germline V gene sequence: CDR1 DFQATT, CDR2 SNEGSKA (reference sequence). Germline trimming cut 4 bases from V and 2 bases from J; bases unmatched to any gene: 8. CDR3 length: 14 residues. CDR3 nucleotides: TGCAGTGCTAAAACTGGCGGGGGACCCTACGAGCAGTACTTC. It specifies CSAKTGGGPYEQYF.

This clonotype has only a few counts. V and J are TRBV5-1 and TRBJ2-1; 8 bases are shared with TRBD2. There are 15 residues in the CDR3. After removal of 2 bases from V and 4 bases from J, the junction contained 5 bases not matched to a gene. Germline V lookup: CDR1 SGHRS, CDR2 YFSETQ. The CDR3 protein is CASSLSGGHYNEQFF. DNA for the CDR3: TGCGCCAGCAGCTTAAGCGGGGGCCATTACAATGAGCAGTTCTTC. Looking up the rest from reference TRBV5-1 and TRBJ2-1 gives the full variable domain: KAGVTQTPRYLIKTRGQQVTLSCSPISGHRSVSWYQQTPGQGLQFLFEYFSETQRNKGNFPGRFSGRQFSNSRSEMNVSTLELGDSALYLCASSLSGGHYNEQFFGPGTRLTVL.

This clonotype occurred a few times. This sequence joins TRBV2 and TRBJ1-1; D not certain. This CDR3 spans 14 amino acids. The V end lost 4 bases, the J end lost 0 bases, and 9 bases lay between the germline ends. From germline, CDR1 is SNHLY and CDR2 FYNNEI. The DNA for the CDR3 is TGTGCCAGCAGTGGGACCCCAGTGAACACTGAAGCTTTCTTT. This codes for CASSGTPVNTEAFF. Full variable domain (missing parts from reference TRBV2 and TRBJ1-1): EPEVTQTPSHQVTQMGQEVILRCVPISNHLYFYWYRQILGQKVEFLVSFYNNEISEKSEIFDDQFSVERPDGSNFTLKIRSTKLEDSAMYFCASSGTPVNTEAFFGQGTRLTVV.

This clonotype was seen only a few times. The junction and the germline gene differ at one end; a read error may be behind it. This sequence joins TRBV5-5 and TRBJ2-4, with 10 bases lining up with TRBD1. This CDR3 comprises 14 residues. CDR1 is SGHKS, CDR2 YYEKEE, per germline (reference sequence). CDR3 sequence: CASSLDVGQGLNDF. CDR3 in DNA: TGTGCCAGCAGCCTAGATGTGGGACAGGGGCTCAACGATTTC.

At least ten counts were recorded for this clonotype. V is TRBV7-9 and J is TRBJ1-4; D not resolved. This CDR3 is built from 14 residues. From germline, CDR1 is SEHNR and CDR2 FQNEAQ (reference sequence). V was shortened by 3 bases and J by 1 base, with 6 bases between the two germline ends. The CDR3 spells CASSFRGTNEKLFF. The CDR3, as DNA: TGTGCCAGCAGCTTCCGAGGAACTAATGAAAAACTGTTTTTT.

The chain links TRBV20-1 to TRBJ1-1; 8 bases fit TRBD1. Per germline, CDR1 DFQATT and CDR2 SNEGSKA (reference sequence). The CDR3 covers 16 residues. With V trimmed by 6 bases and J by 1 base, 13 bases remained unmatched. The CDR3 reads CSARPQGAWRNTEAFF. CDR3 nucleotides: TGCAGTGCCCGACCTCAGGGGGCTTGGCGGAACACTGAAGCTTTCTTT.

CDR3 in amino acids: CASSEGSGVGTQYF. The DNA of the CDR3 is TGTGCCAGCAGTGAAGGATCAGGGGTTGGGACCCAGTACTTC. This chain links TRBV6-1 with TRBJ2-5, with D perhaps matching TRBD1 (6 bases). CDR3 length: 14 amino acids. The ends were cut back, 1 base at V and 7 bases at J, with 13 bases in the middle. Germline values: CDR1 MNHNS, CDR2 SASEGT.

This clonotype was seen a few times. This chain joins TRBV12-3 or TRBV12-4 and TRBJ2-3, with D possibly matching TRBD2 (6 bases). Trimming left V 5 bases short and J 2 bases short, with 14 bases between. The CDR3 is 15 residues long. CDR3 region: CASSLRGGTTDTQYF. The CDR3 DNA sequence: TGTGCCAGCAGTCTACGCGGCGGGACCACAGATACGCAGTATTTT.

This clonotype appeared many times. The chain couples TRBV20-1 to TRBJ1-1; D call uncertain. Germline lookup yields CDR1 DFQATT and CDR2 SNEGSKA (reference sequence). Deletions cut 1 base from V and 4 bases from J, with 10 bases between. The CDR3 covers 13 residues. The chain's CDR3 is CSARVNLGTEAFF. In DNA form, the CDR3 reads TGCAGTGCTAGAGTTAACCTGGGCACTGAAGCTTTCTTT.

This clonotype has a handful of counts. This chain joins TRBV5-6 and TRBJ1-5; 7 bases fit TRBD1. The ends lost 4 bases at V and 7 bases at J; junction bases unmatched: 5. CDR1 SGHDT and CDR2 YYEEEE come from the germline V gene. There are 13 residues in the CDR3. In DNA form, the CDR3 reads TGTGCCAGCAGCGAGGGGGCCGGCCAGCCCCAGCATTTT. Protein sequence: CASSEGAGQPQHF.

This clonotype was seen a handful of times. The chain uses TRBV20-1 and TRBJ2-2; 8 nucleotides match TRBD2. This CDR3 is 16 amino acids long. Per germline, CDR1 DFQATT and CDR2 SNEGSKA (reference sequence). Losses at the gene ends were 4 bases for V and 1 base for J; bases not matched to a gene: 8. The CDR3, as DNA: TGCAGTGCTACCGGTACTAGCGGTTTGAACACCGGGGAGCTGTTTTTT. It is translated as CSATGTSGLNTGELFF.

Here the CDR3 DNA reads TGCAGTGCTACCGACAGGGACACTGAAGCTTTCTTT. It translates to CSATDRDTEAFF. The V gene is TRBV20-1, the J gene TRBJ1-1; TRBD1 agrees at 7 bases. This CDR3 comprises 12 residues. Germline-derived CDR1 and CDR2 are DFQATT and SNEGSKA (reference sequence). With V trimmed by 4 bases and J by 3 bases, 2 bases remained unmatched.